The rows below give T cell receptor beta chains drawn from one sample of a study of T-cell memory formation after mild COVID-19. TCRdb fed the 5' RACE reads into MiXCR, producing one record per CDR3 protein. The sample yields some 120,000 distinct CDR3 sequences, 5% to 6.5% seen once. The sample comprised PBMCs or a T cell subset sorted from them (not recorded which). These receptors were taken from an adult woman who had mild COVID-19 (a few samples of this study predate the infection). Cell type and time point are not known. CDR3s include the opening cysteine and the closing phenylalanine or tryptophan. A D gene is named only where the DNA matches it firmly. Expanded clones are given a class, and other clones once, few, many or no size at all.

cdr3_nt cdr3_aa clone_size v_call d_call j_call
TGTGCCAGCAGTTACGACAGCACTCTCACAGATACGCAGTATTTT CASSYDSTLTDTQYF many TRBV6-5 - TRBJ2-3
TGTGCCAGCTCAGCCGACAGGGGTCACTCCTACGAGCAGTACTTC CASSADRGHSYEQYF many TRBV18 TRBD1 TRBJ2-7
TGTGCCAGCAGACAGGGCGCAAATTCACCCCTCCACTTT CASRQGANSPLHF - TRBV25-1 - TRBJ1-6
TGTGCCAGCAGTCTAAGGCCCACCGCGGATACGCAGTATTTT CASSLRPTADTQYF - TRBV7-7 - TRBJ2-3
TGTGCCAGTAGTCCGCGGACAGGGCAGAACACTGAAGCTTTCTTT CASSPRTGQNTEAFF few TRBV19 TRBD1 TRBJ1-1
TGTGCCAGCCTCGAGGGCGGGAGATTCTACAATGAGCAGTTCTTC CASLEGGRFYNEQFF few TRBV12-3/TRBV12-4 TRBD2 TRBJ2-1
TGTGCCAGCAGTTACCGTCAGGGTTGGTCACCCCTCCACTTT CASSYRQGWSPLHF many TRBV6-5 - TRBJ1-6
TGTGCCGGGATAGGACGGAAGAACACCGGGGAGCTGTTTTTT CAGIGRKNTGELFF - TRBV6-1 - TRBJ2-2
TGCAGTGCTAGAGACCCCCTTCGACAGGATGAAAAACTGTTTTTT CSARDPLRQDEKLFF many TRBV20-1 - TRBJ1-4
TGTGCCAGCAGTTTAAGGGAGGGCCACAATGAGCAGTTCTTC CASSLREGHNEQFF many TRBV12-3/TRBV12-4 TRBD2 TRBJ2-1
TGTGCCAGCAGCTTATCTCAGGGGGGAAATTCACCCCTCCACTTT CASSLSQGGNSPLHF - TRBV7-3 TRBD1 TRBJ1-6
TGCAGTGCTAGAGATCTTTGGACAGGGGATTATAACACTGAAGCTTTCTTT CSARDLWTGDYNTEAFF - TRBV20-1 TRBD1 TRBJ1-1
TGTGCCAGTAGAACATATAGCAATCAGCCCCAGCATTTT CASRTYSNQPQHF - TRBV19 - TRBJ1-5
TGTGCCAGCAGTTTAACCGGGACAGGGATTAAATATGGCTACACCTTC CASSLTGTGIKYGYTF - TRBV12-3/TRBV12-4 TRBD1 TRBJ1-2
TGCAGTGCTAGGCCGGGACAGGGGCTTCAGCCCCAGCATTTT CSARPGQGLQPQHF many TRBV20-1 TRBD1 TRBJ1-5
TGTGCCAGCTGGCTCGCCCCATCCTACGAGCAGTACTTC CASWLAPSYEQYF many TRBV6-6 - TRBJ2-7
TGCGCCAGCAGCATGGGACAGAGGCCCGGGGAGCTGTTTTTT CASSMGQRPGELFF - TRBV5-1 TRBD1 TRBJ2-2
TGTGCCAGCAGCTTCGTGTTCGGCGGGAGCGCAGATACGCAGTATTTT CASSFVFGGSADTQYF - TRBV7-2 TRBD2 TRBJ2-3
TGTGCCAGCAGCCCTAGCGGGACACAAGAGACCCAGTACTTC CASSPSGTQETQYF few TRBV7-9 TRBD2 TRBJ2-5
TGTGCCAGCAGCCAAGAGGTGGGGGCCGTTCCTTCGTACGAGCAGTACTTC CASSQEVGAVPSYEQYF few TRBV3-1 - TRBJ2-7
TGTGCCAGCAGACAATACGGAAAGACAGGGAAGCAGTACTTC CASRQYGKTGKQYF many TRBV12-3/TRBV12-4 TRBD1 TRBJ2-7
TGTGCCAGCAGCCGGAATCTAGGAAACACCTACAATGAGCAGTTCTTC CASSRNLGNTYNEQFF many TRBV14 - TRBJ2-1
TGCGCCAGCAGCTTGAATACGGGACTCTACGGCGAGCAGTACTTC CASSLNTGLYGEQYF - TRBV5-1 - TRBJ2-7
TGTGCCAGCAGCTCATGGGAGGGGCAGTTCTTC CASSSWEGQFF - TRBV7-2 TRBD2 TRBJ2-1
TGCAGCGTTACACTCGGGACAGGGGATAATTCACCCCTCCACTTT CSVTLGTGDNSPLHF - TRBV29-1 TRBD1 TRBJ1-6
TGTGCCAGCAGTTACTTAGCGGGAGGGCTTTACGAGCAGTACTTC CASSYLAGGLYEQYF - TRBV6-5 TRBD2 TRBJ2-7